These 26 T cell receptor beta chains originate from one sample sequenced in a study of OX40 agonist ivuxolimab in advanced cancers. Profiling relied on immunoSEQ multiplex PCR, and the TCRdb table lists in-frame clones only, not all of them. The table shows fewer than 45,000 clones, with roughly four fifths occurring only once. The sequenced sample was CD4+ or CD8+ T cells sorted from blood, obtained in a trial of the OX40 agonist ivuxolimab. The source of these receptors is an adult with an advanced solid tumor such as melanoma, head and neck, liver or kidney cancer.

The V gene is TRBV5-8, the J gene TRBJ2-3, with D uncertain. The CDR3 runs 13 residues. Trimming pared 0 bases from V and 4 bases from J, leaving 6 bases between. Germline lookup yields CDR1 SGHTS and CDR2 YDEGEE. CDR3 protein: CASSLVSADTQYF. In DNA, the CDR3 is TGTGCCAGCAGCTTGGTGAGCGCAGATACGCAGTATTTT.

V and J are TRBV2 and TRBJ2-1; D gene unclear. V lost 11 bases, J lost 8 bases, and 19 bases lay in between. Looked up from germline, CDR1 is SNHLY and CDR2 is FYNNEI. The CDR3 has 13 amino acids. DNA of the CDR3: TGTGCCCCGAATGGCAGGCCTCATGATGAGCAGTTCTTC. This encodes CAPNGRPHDEQFF.

The V and J genes are TRBV2 and TRBJ2-6, with unresolved D. Germline lookup yields CDR1 SNHLY and CDR2 FYNNEI. With 7 bases removed from V and 0 bases from J, the gap between germline ends came to 13 bases. This CDR3 has 16 residues. This CDR3 is CASTPRHRSGANVLTF. DNA for the CDR3: TGTGCCAGCACACCTCGACACCGCTCTGGGGCCAACGTCCTGACTTTC.

V usage is TRBV11-3 and J usage is TRBJ2-5, with D uncertain. Gene TRBJ2-7 matches the end of the DNA better, so the J call may be wrong. Looked up from germline, CDR1 is SGHNT and CDR2 is YENEEA. The CDR3 spans 18 residues. CDR3 DNA sequence: TGTGCCAGCAGCACGAACCCCCCGAGCGTGGCGGTGGACTACGAGCAGTACTTC. This translates into CASSTNPPSVAVDYEQYF.

The chain uses TRBV7-2 and TRBJ2-2; 8 bases fit TRBD2. CDR1 is SGHTA, CDR2 FQGNSA, per germline. Germline trimming cut 5 bases from V and 2 bases from J; bases unmatched to any gene: 10. The CDR3 has 17 residues. CDR3 DNA sequence: TGTGCCAGCAGCCCCACTAGCGGACAGCATAACACCGGGGAGCTGTTTTTT. Translated, it gives CASSPTSGQHNTGELFF.

The rearrangement links TRBV28 to TRBJ1-5; 9 nucleotides align to TRBD1. After removal of 3 bases from V and 6 bases from J, the junction contained 3 bases not matched to a gene. CDR3 size: 14 residues. The V gene's germline CDR1 is MDHEN and CDR2 SYDVKM. The CDR3, as DNA: TGTGCCAGCAGTTTGGGACAGGGAATTCAGCCCCAGCATTTT. The encoded protein is CASSLGQGIQPQHF.

V and J are TRBV19 and TRBJ2-7, with D tentatively TRBD1 (6 bases). The CDR3 is 14 residues long. The V gene lost 3 bases and the J gene lost 2 bases, with 11 bases spanning the gap. The germline CDR1 and CDR2 sequences are LNHDA and SQIVND (reference sequence). The chain's CDR3 is CASSMSGHTYEQYF. CDR3 in DNA: TGTGCCAGTAGTATGTCGGGACACACCTACGAGCAGTACTTC.

V usage is TRBV4-2 and J usage is TRBJ1-1; D call uncertain. Trimming removed 3 bases at V and 4 bases at J, with 15 bases between. The CDR3 sequence is 15 residues long. Germline V CDR1 and CDR2: LGHNA, YNFKEQ. The CDR3 loop reads CASSHLGPRVTEAFF. The DNA for the CDR3 is TGTGCCAGCAGCCACCTAGGGCCACGGGTCACTGAAGCTTTCTTT.

By share of the sample, this clone is medium-sized. The J gene is TRBJ2-7, the V gene TRBV2, with D hard to call. The germline CDR1 and CDR2 sequences are SNHLY and FYNNEI. The V and J ends lost 8 bases and 5 bases respectively, with 10 bases between them. This CDR3 spans 11 amino acids. The CDR3 spells CASDQDHEQYF. The CDR3 DNA follows: TGTGCCAGCGATCAAGACCACGAGCAGTACTTC.

The chain has TRBV7-3 and TRBJ1-1; D call uncertain. Trimming pared 1 base from V and 0 bases from J, leaving 3 bases between. The CDR3 contains 13 residues. CDR1 SGHTA and CDR2 FQGTGA come from the germline V gene. The CDR3: CASSLNVNTEAFF. CDR3 sequence (DNA): TGTGCCAGCAGCTTAAACGTGAACACTGAAGCTTTCTTT.

The rearrangement links TRBV10-2 to TRBJ2-3; D call uncertain. The CDR3 contains 12 residues. Trimming shortened V by 6 bases and J by 3 bases, and 7 bases separated the two germline ends. Germline assignment: CDR1 WSHSY and CDR2 SAAADI. Here the CDR3 reads CASRAGTDTQYF. CDR3 in DNA: TGCGCCAGCAGGGCCGGGACAGATACGCAGTATTTT.

The chain links TRBV21-1 to TRBJ1-1; the D call TRBD1 from the table was never checked on the DNA. TRBV21-1 is tagged as a pseudogene. This CDR3 has 20 amino acids. For the CDR3, the DNA is TGTGCCAGCAGCAAAGGAGTTTTACGGTCAGGGGGCGAGTTGGACACTGAAGCTTTCTTT. It translates to CASSKGVLRSGGELDTEAFF.

CDR3 DNA: TGCGCCAGCAGCTCGGTAGAGACTAGCGGCACAGATACGCAGTATTTT. It encodes CASSSVETSGTDTQYF. The chain links TRBV5-1 to TRBJ2-3; 8 bases align to TRBD2. This CDR3 has 16 amino acids. CDR1 and CDR2 (germline): SGHRS, YFSETQ. V dropped 3 bases and J dropped 1; count of bases not matched to a gene: 7.

The gene calls are TRBV30 and TRBJ1-4; 10 bases are shared with TRBD1. The CDR3 loop spans 15 amino acids. Germline V gene data show CDR1 as GTSNPN and CDR2 as SVGIG (reference sequence). After removal of 0 bases from V and 8 bases from J, the junction contained 6 bases not matched to a gene. CDR3 sequence reads: CAWSVRQGAGEKLFF. DNA of the CDR3: TGTGCCTGGAGTGTAAGACAGGGGGCCGGCGAAAAACTGTTTTTT.

This clone was found many times. V gene TRBV27 combines with J gene TRBJ1-2, with D unclear. Germline lookup yields CDR1 MNHEY and CDR2 SMNVEV (reference sequence). There are 14 residues in the CDR3. Trimming left V 3 bases short and J 2 bases short, with 10 bases between. The CDR3 sequence: CASSLIPGNYGYTF. The CDR3 DNA sequence: TGTGCCAGCAGTTTGATCCCGGGGAACTATGGCTACACCTTC.

The chain couples TRBV4-3 to TRBJ1-1; 7 bases are a match to TRBD1. This CDR3 spans 15 amino acids. Germline-derived CDR1 and CDR2 are LGHNA and YSLEER. The V and J ends lost 0 bases and 7 bases, in that order; junction bases with no gene match: 8. The CDR3 DNA is TGCGCCAGCAGCCAAGATGACAACAGGGGTTATGAAGCTTTCTTT. It encodes CASSQDDNRGYEAFF.

The rearrangement uses TRBV7-9 and TRBJ2-5; TRBD1 is a possible D gene (6 bases). The CDR3 sequence is 13 residues long. With 5 bases removed from V and 6 bases from J, the gap between germline ends came to 13 bases. Germline values: CDR1 SEHNR, CDR2 FQNEAQ (reference sequence). As DNA, the CDR3 is TGTGCCAGCAGCCCTACAGGGAGCAAGACCCAGTACTTC. Translated: CASSPTGSKTQYF.

This clone was recorded a few times. This sequence joins TRBV19 and TRBJ1-1; D possibly corresponds to TRBD1 (5 bases). Germline loops: CDR1 LNHDA, CDR2 SQIVND (reference sequence). Trimming stripped 7 bases from V and 9 bases from J, with 9 bases between. The CDR3 contains 10 residues. The CDR3 DNA follows: TGTGCCAGTATAGAGGGGAAAGCTTTCTTT. Amino acids: CASIEGKAFF.

The J gene is TRBJ1-2, the V gene TRBV6-5; D remains unclear. Germline assignment: CDR1 MNHEY and CDR2 SVGAGI. Trimming removed 8 bases at V and 7 bases at J, with 14 bases between. CDR3 length: 12 residues. CDR3 nucleotides: TGTGCCAGCGGCGTAGGCTATGGTGGCTACACCTTC. Amino acids: CASGVGYGGYTF.

The chain recombines TRBV4-1 with TRBJ2-7; 8 bases map to TRBD1. Germline values: CDR1 MGHRA, CDR2 YSYEKL. This CDR3 has 14 residues. Trimming removed 4 bases from V and 7 bases from J; junction bases left unmatched: 9. CDR3 sequence reads: CASSPRTGWGEQYF. In DNA, the CDR3 is TGCGCCAGCAGCCCTCGGACAGGGTGGGGGGAGCAGTACTTC.

The chain couples TRBV18 to TRBJ2-1; weak D call: TRBD2 (5 bases). CDR1 KGHSH and CDR2 LQKENI come from the germline V gene. Deletions cut 0 bases from V and 4 bases from J, with 13 bases between. The CDR3 runs to 16 residues. As DNA, the CDR3 is TGTGCCAGCTCACCACCGTTCGGGATTGAATACAATGAGCAGTTCTTC. This gives the protein CASSPPFGIEYNEQFF. The variable domain in full, completed from reference TRBV18 and TRBJ2-1, reads NAGVMQNPRHLVRRRGQEARLRCSPMKGHSHVYWYRQLPEEGLKFMVYLQKENIIDESGMPKERFSAEFPKEGPSILRIQQVVRGDSAAYFCASSPPFGIEYNEQFFGPGTRLTVL.

The CDR3 DNA follows: TGTGCCAGCAGCGACCGCCCATCCCCTAGGGATGAGCAGTTCTTC. Translation gives CASSDRPSPRDEQFF. The chain couples TRBV5-6 to TRBJ2-1; D uncertain. V gave up 4 bases and J gave up 8 bases, with 19 bases separating them. The CDR3 runs 15 residues. Looked up from germline, CDR1 is SGHDT and CDR2 is YYEEEE.

This chain uses TRBV19 with TRBJ2-1; D is uncertain. Germline CDR1 and CDR2: LNHDA and SQIVND (reference sequence). There are 15 residues in the CDR3. V shed 7 bases and J shed 0 bases, with 13 bases lying between them. The CDR3: CASTFAASSYNEQFF. DNA of the CDR3: TGTGCCAGTACTTTCGCGGCCAGCTCCTACAATGAGCAGTTCTTC.

This clone was picked up one time. The chain carries TRBV2 and TRBJ2-5, with 9 bases identical to TRBD1. Germline loops: CDR1 SNHLY, CDR2 FYNNEI. The CDR3 sequence is 18 residues long. J was trimmed by 3 bases and V by 5 bases; bases with no gene match: 16. As DNA, the CDR3 is TGTGCCAGCAGTTCCCCTCGGGACAGGGCATCTTGGGAAGAGACCCAGTACTTC. Translation gives CASSSPRDRASWEETQYF.

The chain recombines TRBV5-1 with TRBJ2-3, with 10 nucleotides matching TRBD2. Trimming at V came to 0 bases and at J to 3 bases, leaving 10 bases not matched to a gene. The CDR3 is 18 amino acids. Germline V gives CDR1 SGHRS, CDR2 YFSETQ. The CDR3 loop is CASSLERLAGERTDTQYF. The CDR3 bases are TGCGCCAGCAGCTTGGAGAGGCTAGCGGGGGAAAGGACAGATACGCAGTATTTT. Variable domain in full (rest from reference TRBV5-1 and TRBJ2-3): KAGVTQTPRYLIKTRGQQVTLSCSPISGHRSVSWYQQTPGQGLQFLFEYFSETQRNKGNFPGRFSGRQFSNSRSEMNVSTLELGDSALYLCASSLERLAGERTDTQYFGPGTRLTVL.

The chain links TRBV27 to TRBJ2-3; 11 bases agree with TRBD2. The germline V gene encodes CDR1 MNHEY and CDR2 SMNVEV (reference sequence). CDR3 length: 15 amino acids. J gave up 3 bases and V 6 bases, and 5 bases lay outside the gene matches. CDR3 DNA sequence: TGTGCCAGCAGCCAGACTAGCGGGGCGACAGATACGCAGTATTTT. Protein sequence: CASSQTSGATDTQYF.